This T cell receptor beta chain comes out of a study of blood T cells in healthy people across ages. Overall study findings and caveats: Donor CMV status was unknown, possibly confounding expanded clonotype changes. A conclusive naive versus antigen-experienced comparison was prevented by the unsorted PBMCs.

Roughly 10 milliliters was the volume of peripheral blood drawn from each donor. The authors ran a second PCR of about 7 to 11 cycles using a sample-barcoded 5' primer and a J-beta primer mix. From the 5' RACE reads, TCRdb called clonotypes with MiXCR, one entry per CDR3 protein. The profile shows 600,000 or so distinct CDR3 sequences, under 55% of them singletons. This clonotype was seen a handful of times. Its antigen is not identified. This CDR3 has 11 amino acids. Germline CDR1 is SGHKS and CDR2 is YYEKEE (reference sequence). With 8 bases clipped from V and 6 bases from J, the junction kept 4 bases outside the gene matches.

The sample taken for sequencing was blood. V and J are TRBV5-5 and TRBJ1-1, with TRBD1 matching 7 bases. The TCR originated in a man of 80 years or more in good health. CDR3 coding DNA: TGTGCCAGTACTCAGGGGGCTGAAGCTTTCTTT. Protein: CASTQGAEAFF.